This TCR beta chain was documented in a study of CD8+ T cells in alopecia areata. Sequencing used cDNA as its template, made by extracting RNA and reverse transcribing it. Assay: immunoSEQ multiplex PCR; the TCRdb copy retains only in-frame clones and omits some. The repertoire holds over 10,000 clones, with roughly 55% as singletons. Germline CDR1 reads ENHRY; CDR2 reads SYGVKD. CDR3 length equals 13 residues. With respect to this clone: One end of the junction varies from germline; a read error may be responsible.

Obtained from alopecia areata patients were lesional scalp punch biopsies along with peripheral blood. Sequencing used skin. The TCR originated in a human donor with alopecia areata. V usage is TRBV10-3 and J usage is TRBJ1-1; D unclear. CDR3 sequence: CAISESGQTGAFF. CDR3 coding DNA: TGTGCCATCAGTGAGTCAGGGCAGACTGGAGCTTTCTTT.